This TCR beta chain is from a study of a mutant IDH1 vaccine in newly diagnosed glioma listed by TCRdb under 2021. Regarding the research as a whole: Eight vaccinations were administered to patients in weeks 1, 3, 5, 7, 11, 15, 19 and 23, corresponding to visits V03 through V10. Vaccination was initiated 4-6 weeks after radiotherapy alone, or concurrently with temozolomide cycles in the chemotherapy-containing groups. Of the 32 patients who were treated, around 60% were male and roughly 40% were female, and the mean age was approximately 40 years. Before enrollment, patients had received standard therapy of radiotherapy alone, temozolomide alone, or radiochemotherapy with temozolomide; most received the combination. Peripheral blood samples were drawn at six visits, namely V03 (baseline), V05, V07, V10, V12 and V13. For exploratory analyses, longitudinal TCRB deep sequencing was carried out in about 26 treated patients wherever samples were available.

The time point label here, explained by the study, means: week 11, during vaccination. A 20-mer mutant IDH1 peptide at 300 micrograms in Montanide made up each vaccine dose, which was injected subcutaneously together with topical imiquimod. Donors had newly diagnosed WHO grade 3 or 4 IDH1-mutant astrocytomas with loss of nuclear ATRX. The samples were drawn from NOA16, a multicentre, single-arm, open-label phase I trial in Germany that tested a mutant IDH1 peptide vaccine in humans for the first time. Genomic DNA for TCRB sequencing was extracted from EDTA blood using the DNeasy Blood and Tissue Kit. This clone was seen only a few times. It lacks a known antigen. No much larger clone exists at a distance of one base, and base qualities are not known. Including cysteine and phenylalanine, the CDR3 has 13 amino acids. The kept DNA is CDR3 alone, 39 bases in frame from the first base. V drops 5 bases and J drops 8 bases, leaving 12 bases in between. Sequences MNHEY (CDR1) and SVGAGI (CDR2) are obtained from the germline V gene.

On the study overall, not on this receptor specifically: Vaccine-induced immune responses across multiple MHC alleles were detected in approximately 93% of patients. Changes in the top peripheral T cell clonotypes picked up by TCRB sequencing did not appear to be linked to pseudoprogression. Availability determined which PBMC samples were chosen for TCRB deep sequencing. According to the authors, sample limitations meant that analyses of patient blood samples could not be reproduced.

Libraries were constructed by the immunoSEQ multiplex PCR assay. Rearranged TCR beta chain sequences were amplified using the hsTCRB Kit according to the manufacturer's protocol. Sequencing of TCRB libraries was carried out on an Illumina MiSeq. In the authors' own workflow: The kit vendor's proprietary platform handled demultiplexing, trimming and gene mapping. TCRdb provides this immuneACCESS table in a form limited to in-frame rearrangements. Some clones are lacking; in checked studies, under half of them reflect an unresolved V gene, and why the rest are absent is not known. The D gene and trimming were derived from the DNA, and the V and J assignments and clone size from that table. This sample holds roughly 61,000 clones; 80% were observed only once. The top ten constitute 5% to 6.5% of the sample.

The material was PBMCs, obtained from a glioma patient whose treatment included an IDH1 peptide vaccine. The TCR comes from a man aged 50 to 60 with glioma. The chain joins TRBV6-5 to TRBJ1-4, with no confidently assigned D gene. The CDR3 corresponds to CASSLRVGEKLFF. The nucleotides are TGTGCCAGCAGTCTAAGGGTTGGCGAAAAACTGTTTTTT.